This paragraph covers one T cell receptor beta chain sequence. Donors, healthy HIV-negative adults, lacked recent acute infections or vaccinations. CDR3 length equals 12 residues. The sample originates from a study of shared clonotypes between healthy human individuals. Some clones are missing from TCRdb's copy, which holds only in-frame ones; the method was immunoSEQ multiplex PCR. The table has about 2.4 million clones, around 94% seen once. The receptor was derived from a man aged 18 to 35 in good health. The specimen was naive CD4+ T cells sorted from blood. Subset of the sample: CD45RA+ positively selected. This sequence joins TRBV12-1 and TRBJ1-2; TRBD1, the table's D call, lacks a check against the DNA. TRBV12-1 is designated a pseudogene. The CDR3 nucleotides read TGTGCCAACGGCTCGGGACAGTTCGGCTACACCTTC. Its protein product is CANGSGQFGYTF.